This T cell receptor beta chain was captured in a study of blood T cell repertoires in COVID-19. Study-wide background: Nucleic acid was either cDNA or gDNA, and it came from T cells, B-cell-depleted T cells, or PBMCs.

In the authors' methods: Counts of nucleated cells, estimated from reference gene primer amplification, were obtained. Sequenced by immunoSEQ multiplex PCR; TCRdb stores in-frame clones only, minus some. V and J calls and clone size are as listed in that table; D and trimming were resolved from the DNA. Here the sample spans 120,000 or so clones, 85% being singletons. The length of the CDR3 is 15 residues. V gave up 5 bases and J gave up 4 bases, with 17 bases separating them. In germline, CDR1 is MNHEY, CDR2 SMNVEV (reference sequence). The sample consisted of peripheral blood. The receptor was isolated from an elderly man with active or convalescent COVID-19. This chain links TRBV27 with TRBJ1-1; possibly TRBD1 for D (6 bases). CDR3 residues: CASSILGPRGTEAFF. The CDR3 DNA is TGTGCCAGCAGTATCCTTGGTCCCAGGGGCACTGAAGCTTTCTTT.